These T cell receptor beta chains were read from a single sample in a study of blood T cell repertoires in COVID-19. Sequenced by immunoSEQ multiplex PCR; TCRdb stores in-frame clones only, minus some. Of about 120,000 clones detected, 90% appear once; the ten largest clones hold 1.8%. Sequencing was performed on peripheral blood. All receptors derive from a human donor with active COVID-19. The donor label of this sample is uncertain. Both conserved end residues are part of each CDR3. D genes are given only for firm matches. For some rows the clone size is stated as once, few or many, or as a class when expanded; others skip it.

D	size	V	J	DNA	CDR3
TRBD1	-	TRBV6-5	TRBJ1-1	TGTGCCAGCAGTTACTCGACAGGGACCCGTGAAGCTTTCTTT	CASSYSTGTREAFF
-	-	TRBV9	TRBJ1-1	TGTGCCAGCAGCCAAACGACAGACACTGAAGCTTTCTTT	CASSQTTDTEAFF
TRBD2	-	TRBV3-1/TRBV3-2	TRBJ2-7	TGTGCCAGCAGCCAACGAAGAGGGACTAGCGGGGTATCCTACGAGCAGTACTTC	CASSQRRGTSGVSYEQYF
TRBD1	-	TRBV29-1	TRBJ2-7	TGCAGCGTCTGGACAGGGCGGATGGGCTACGAGCAGTACTTC	CSVWTGRMGYEQYF
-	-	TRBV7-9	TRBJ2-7	TGTGCCGGCGAGTCTTCAGGGGCCTCCTACGAGCAGTACTTC	CAGESSGASYEQYF
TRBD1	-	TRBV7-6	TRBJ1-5	TGTGCCAGCAGCGCACGTCCAGGGGGCAGAGATCAGCCCCAGCATTTT	CASSARPGGRDQPQHF
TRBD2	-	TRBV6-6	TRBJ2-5	TGTGCCAGCGAAACTACTAGCGGTATTCGAGAGACCCAGTACTTC	CASETTSGIRETQYF
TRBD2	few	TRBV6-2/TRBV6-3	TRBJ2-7	TGTGCCAGCACTTACCCCTCTAGCGGGGGGACTCTTTCCTACGAGCAGTACTTC	CASTYPSSGGTLSYEQYF
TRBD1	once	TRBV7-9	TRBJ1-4	TGTGCCAGCAGCTTAGGGGACAGCGATGAAAAACTGTTTTTT	CASSLGDSDEKLFF
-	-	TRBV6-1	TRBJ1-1	TGTGCCAGCAGTGAGACAGGCTTGAACACTGAAGCTTTCTTT	CASSETGLNTEAFF
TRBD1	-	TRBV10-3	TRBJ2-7	TGTGCCATCAGTGAGCCCGGGACAGGGGGGTCCTACGAGCAGTACTTC	CAISEPGTGGSYEQYF
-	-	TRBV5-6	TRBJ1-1	TGTGCCAGCAGCTTGGTAGCGGCACAGGTGGCTGAAGCTTTCTTT	CASSLVAAQVAEAFF
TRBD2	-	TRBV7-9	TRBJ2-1	TGTGCCAGCAGCCGGGGGGTAAGATACAATGAGCAGTTCTTC	CASSRGVRYNEQFF
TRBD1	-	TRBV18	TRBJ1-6	TGTGCCAGCTCACCCGGGACAGGGAGCCCCAGCTCACCCCTCCACTTT	CASSPGTGSPSSPLHF
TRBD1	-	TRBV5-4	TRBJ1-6	TGTGCCAGCAGCTCCCGGACAGGTGACGAATATCCCCTCCACTTT	CASSSRTGDEYPLHF
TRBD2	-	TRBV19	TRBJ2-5	TGTGCCAGTAGTACGTCACTAGCGGGGCCGGGCCGAGAGACCCAGTACTTC	CASSTSLAGPGRETQYF
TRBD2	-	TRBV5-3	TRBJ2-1	TGTGCCAGAAGCCTAACTACTAGCGGGGGGCCTAGCTCCTACAATGAGCAGTTCTTC	CARSLTTSGGPSSYNEQFF
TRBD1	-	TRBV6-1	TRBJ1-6	TGTGCCAGCAGTGAAGCGCACAGGGGCGGCGGGCCCCTCCACTTT	CASSEAHRGGGPLHF
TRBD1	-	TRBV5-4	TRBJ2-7	TGTGCCAGCAGCAAGGACAGGGCCTACGAGCAGTACTTC	CASSKDRAYEQYF
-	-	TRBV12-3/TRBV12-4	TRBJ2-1	TGTGCCAGCAGTCCCCGAGGTGAGCAGTTCTTC	CASSPRGEQFF
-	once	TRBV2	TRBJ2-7	TGTGCCAGCAGTGACCGCGGTAGGAGCTCCTACGAGCAGTACTTC	CASSDRGRSSYEQYF
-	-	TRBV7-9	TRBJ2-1	TGTGCCAGCAGCCCCCTTACTCCTGAGCAGTTCTTC	CASSPLTPEQFF
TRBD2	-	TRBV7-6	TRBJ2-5	TGTGCCAGCAGCTTAAGGAGCGGGGGGGCGGCCGAGACCCAGTACTTC	CASSLRSGGAAETQYF
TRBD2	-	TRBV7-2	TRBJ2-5	TGTGCCAGCAGTCGAACCACTAGCGGGGTCCTCGGGACCCAGTACTTC	CASSRTTSGVLGTQYF
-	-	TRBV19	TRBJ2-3	TGTGCCAGTAGTATAGGGGGCGCTTGGTCAGCGGGGTATTTT	CASSIGGAWSAGYF
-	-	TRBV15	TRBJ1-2	TGTGCCACCAGCAGATCGACTGAAGGCTACACCTTC	CATSRSTEGYTF
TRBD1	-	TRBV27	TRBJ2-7	TGTGCCAGCAGGGAAGAGGGGGCCAGTAGTTGGAACGAGCAGTACTTC	CASREEGASSWNEQYF
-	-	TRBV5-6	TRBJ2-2	TGTGCCAGCAGCCTTCTAACCGGGGAGCTGTTTTTT	CASSLLTGELFF
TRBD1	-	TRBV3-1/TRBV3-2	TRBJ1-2	TGTGCCAGCAGCCACAAACAGGGGGCCCCAGCTAACTATGGCTACACCTTC	CASSHKQGAPANYGYTF
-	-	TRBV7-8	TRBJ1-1	TGTGCCAGCAGCCTATACCCCAGAGAGGGGAACACTGAAGCTTTCTTT	CASSLYPREGNTEAFF
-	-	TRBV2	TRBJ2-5	TGTGCCAGCAGTGTTTGGGACTTCGAGACCCAGTACTTC	CASSVWDFETQYF
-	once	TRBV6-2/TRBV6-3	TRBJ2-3	TGTGCCAGCAGCCGTGGATGGTGGGGGGACTTGCCAGATACGCAGTATTTT	CASSRGWWGDLPDTQYF
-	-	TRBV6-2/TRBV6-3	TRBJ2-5	TGTGCCAGCAGTTACGAGGCTAGCTTTGAGTATGTGAAGACCCAGTACTTC	CASSYEASFEYVKTQYF
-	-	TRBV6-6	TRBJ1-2	TGTGCCAGCAGTCGATCTGACAGAGCCGGCTATGGCTACACCTTC	CASSRSDRAGYGYTF
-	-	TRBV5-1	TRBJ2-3	TGCGCCAGCAGGTCTAGCACAGATACGCAGTATTTT	CASRSSTDTQYF
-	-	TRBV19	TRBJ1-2	TGTGCCAGTAGTGCCCGCGGAGGCCTTGCTTTGGGCTACACCTTC	CASSARGGLALGYTF
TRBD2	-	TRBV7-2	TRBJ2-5	TGTGCCAGCAGCTTAGTAGTAGCGGGGGGGAAAGAGACCCAGTACTTC	CASSLVVAGGKETQYF
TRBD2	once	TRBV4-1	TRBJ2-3	TGCGCCAGCAGCCAACCCCCTAGCGGCGATCCAGATACGCAGTATTTT	CASSQPPSGDPDTQYF
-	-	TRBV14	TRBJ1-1	TGTGCCAGCAGCCAAGGTCGGGGGTTCGGCACTGAAGCTTTCTTT	CASSQGRGFGTEAFF
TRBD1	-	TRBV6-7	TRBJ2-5	TGTGCCAGCAGCCACCGGCAGGGGGCCCTTCGGGAGACCCAGTACTTC	CASSHRQGALRETQYF
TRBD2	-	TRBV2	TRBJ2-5	TGTGCCAGCAGTTACTTCGGGGGGGGGCAAGAGACCCAGTACTTC	CASSYFGGGQETQYF
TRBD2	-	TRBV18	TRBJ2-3	TGTGCCAGCTCACCGAGGGGACTAGCGGGTTCTAGCACAGATACGCAGTATTTT	CASSPRGLAGSSTDTQYF
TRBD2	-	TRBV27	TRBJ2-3	TGTGCCAGCAGTCCGCACCTATTCCGGGACTACGATAGCACAGATACGCAGTATTTT	CASSPHLFRDYDSTDTQYF